This TCR beta chain derives from a study of blood T cell repertoires in COVID-19. Whole-study context: Material from acute and convalescent COVID-19 was sourced from the United States, Italy and Spain. From T cells, B-cell-depleted T cells, or PBMCs came the material, which was cDNA or gDNA.

The CDR3 sequence is 15 residues long. Germline CDR1 is MDHEN and CDR2 is SYDVKM. V lost 4 bases to trimming and J lost 1 base; unmatched junction nucleotides: 2. Patients from Seattle were sampled longitudinally, starting during active infection. To note about this clone: Other DNA sequences in this sample translate to the same CDR3.

Original processing methods: Cell counts per sample came from amplifying reference gene primers. The data were produced by immunoSEQ multiplex PCR, yet TCRdb's version contains in-frame clones alone and is incomplete. V, J and clone size were drawn from that table, and D and trimming were deduced from the DNA. The sample lists a few hundred thousand clones, around four fifths occurring once. This chain links TRBV28 with TRBJ2-3; 10 bases line up with TRBD1. The receptor's source is a woman aged 70-85 years with COVID-19, enrolled during active disease. Sequenced sample: peripheral blood. The CDR3 DNA follows: TGTGCCAGCAGTTCCGGGACAGGGGGCACAGATACGCAGTATTTT. This encodes CASSSGTGGTDTQYF.